This T cell receptor beta chain comes out of a study of T cells after posttransplantation cyclophosphamide. Broader study findings: Donor CD8+ memory clones often dominated recipient blood repertoires at later times.

The trim removed 2 bases at V and 6 bases at J, leaving 6 bases unmatched. CDR3 size: 14 residues. Per germline, CDR1 MNHNS and CDR2 SASEGT. Sequencing used immunoSEQ multiplex PCR; TCRdb keeps in-frame clones, though not all of them. This set yields some 5,000 clones and no singletons; the top ten hold 15% to 20%. A marrow graft followed busulfan-fludarabine conditioning, with cyclophosphamide on days +3 and +4. This clone is medium-sized (0.01 to 0.1%) within its sample. The target antigen is unknown. The clonotype originates from a female patient aged 30-39 years who received an allogeneic stem cell transplant from an unrelated donor, was CMV-positive, and had acute and chronic GVHD. T cells may partly derive from the graft donor. This sample comprised PBMCs, obtained after allogeneic stem cell transplant with posttransplant cyclophosphamide. The chain couples TRBV6-1 to TRBJ1-1, with 7 bases that match TRBD1. CDR3 loop: CASSERGPPAEAFF. The CDR3 nucleotides read TGTGCCAGCAGTGAAAGGGGGCCTCCCGCTGAAGCTTTCTTT.